This is a list of T cell receptor beta chains from one sample in a study of tumor-infiltrating lymphocytes in localized non-small cell lung cancer. Only in-frame clones appear in the TCRdb table, and some are missing; sequencing was by immunoSEQ multiplex PCR. The sample holds 20,000 to 30,000 clones; just under 75% are singletons and the top ten take 6.3%. Input material: lung tumor tissue. All receptors come from a human donor with non-small cell lung cancer. CDR3s include the opening cysteine and the closing phenylalanine or tryptophan. The D gene is left open where the match is weak. Clone sizes are given selectively: once, few, many, or a class where the clone is expanded.

V	J	size	length	D	DNA	CDR3
TRBV10-2	TRBJ1-1	NA	12	TRBD1	TGCGCCAGCAGGACAGGGGACACTGAAGCTTTCTTT	CASRTGDTEAFF
TRBV7-6	TRBJ1-2	NA	15	TRBD1	TGTGCCAGCAGCCCGACAGGGGGCGAAGTAGGTGGCTACACCTTC	CASSPTGGEVGGYTF
TRBV28	TRBJ1-3	NA	12	NA	TGTGCCAGCAGTTCTTGGTCCAACACCATATATTTT	CASSSWSNTIYF
TRBV19	TRBJ1-6	NA	12	TRBD1	TGTGCCAGTAGTATAGGGGGGACAGCTCTCCACTTT	CASSIGGTALHF
TRBV27	TRBJ2-7	few	15	TRBD1	TGTGCCAGCAGCCGCCAGACAGGGAATGCCTACGAGCAGTACTTC	CASSRQTGNAYEQYF
TRBV7-5	TRBJ2-5	NA	14	NA	TGTGCCAGCACCGTTCCCGGCCAGGCGGAGACCCAGTACTTC	CASTVPGQAETQYF
TRBV7-8	TRBJ2-7	NA	12	NA	TGTGCCAGCAGCTCGCAATCCGGGGAGCAGTACTTC	CASSSQSGEQYF
TRBV5-6	TRBJ1-1	NA	12	TRBD1	TGTGCCAGCAGTCAGGACAGGTCTGCGGCTTTCTTT	CASSQDRSAAFF
TRBV29-1	TRBJ1-1	NA	16	TRBD1	TGCAACGCGCTGCAGGGGGTGATTTCCATGAACACTGAAGCTTTCTTT	CNALQGVISMNTEAFF
TRBV7-2	TRBJ2-7	few	13	NA	TGTGCCAGCAGCCTTGACAGGACCTACGAGCAGTACTTC	CASSLDRTYEQYF
TRBV9	TRBJ2-2	NA	14	NA	TGTGCCAGCAGCGTAAGTGGAGCCACCGGGGAGCTGTTTTTT	CASSVSGATGELFF
TRBV29-1	TRBJ2-4	NA	12	NA	TGCAGCGTTGAGTTCGGGGGAGGCATTCAGTACTTC	CSVEFGGGIQYF
TRBV5-1	TRBJ1-2	NA	14	NA	TGCGCCAGCAGCTTGGTGGGGGAGGCCAGCGGCTACACCTTC	CASSLVGEASGYTF
TRBV18	TRBJ1-3	few	15	TRBD1	TGTGCCAGCTCACCCAACAGGGGCAGGGGAAACACCATATATTTT	CASSPNRGRGNTIYF
TRBV29-1	TRBJ2-5	once	17	TRBD2	TGCAGCGTGGACGGGACTAGCTTCAATCAGCACCAAGAGACCCAGTACTTC	CSVDGTSFNQHQETQYF
TRBV5-1	TRBJ1-1	NA	16	NA	TGCGCCAGCAGCCTACCCCCCGGTAGGAAGAACACTGAAGCTTTCTTT	CASSLPPGRKNTEAFF
TRBV9	TRBJ1-2	NA	14	NA	TGTGCCAGCAGCTTGACAGAAAATAACTATGGCTACACCTTC	CASSLTENNYGYTF
TRBV5-6	TRBJ2-3	NA	18	TRBD2	TGTGCCAGCAGCACGAGGCCCCTGGGACTAGCGGGGGGGTATACGCAGTATTTT	CASSTRPLGLAGGYTQYF
TRBV7-2	TRBJ2-1	NA	17	TRBD2	TGTGCCAGCAGCTTAAATAGCGGGGGGGTATATTACAATGAGCAGTTCTTC	CASSLNSGGVYYNEQFF
TRBV7-2	TRBJ2-7	NA	16	TRBD2	TGTGCCAGCAGCCCCGGCGCTAGCGGGGGGGCGTCTGAGCAGTACTTC	CASSPGASGGASEQYF
TRBV15	TRBJ2-2	NA	15	NA	TGTGCCACCAGCAGAGATCAGGGCGCCACCGGGGAGCTGTTTTTT	CATSRDQGATGELFF
TRBV4-2	TRBJ2-1	NA	15	NA	TGTGCCAGCAGCCTCCACGCGGGACGAGACAATGAGCAGTTCTTC	CASSLHAGRDNEQFF
TRBV10-3	TRBJ2-3	NA	16	TRBD2	TGTGCCATCAGTGAGTCGGCTAGCGGGGGCACAGATACGCAGTATTTT	CAISESASGGTDTQYF
TRBV29-1	TRBJ1-2	NA	12	NA	TGCAGCGTTGAAGTGGTCCTGGGTGGCTACACCTTC	CSVEVVLGGYTF
TRBV5-1	TRBJ2-2	NA	15	NA	TGCGCCAGCAGCTTGGTACGAGGGAACACCGGGGAGCTGTTTTTT	CASSLVRGNTGELFF
TRBV29-1	TRBJ1-1	medium-sized	11	NA	TGCAGCGTGAGGGAGTTCACTGAAGCTTTCTTT	CSVREFTEAFF
TRBV25-1	TRBJ1-1	once	12	NA	TGTGCCAGCAGCGTCCCGGGCACTGAAGCTTTCTTT	CASSVPGTEAFF
TRBV18	TRBJ1-1	NA	16	TRBD1	TGTGCCAGCTCACCACGCCTGAGACAGGGCTTTCCTGAAGCTTTCTTT	CASSPRLRQGFPEAFF
TRBV5-6	TRBJ1-4	few	14	NA	TGTGCCAGCAGCGGAGGGGCCCTTAATGAAAAACTGTTTTTT	CASSGGALNEKLFF
TRBV5-6	TRBJ2-1	NA	16	TRBD1	TGTGCCAGCAGCCTGGGACAGGCCGTAGTCTACAATGAGCAGTTCTTC	CASSLGQAVVYNEQFF
TRBV14	TRBJ2-3	NA	19	TRBD2	TGTGCCAGCAGCCCTGTAGAGCTAGCGGGGGGGCCTGACACAGATACGCAGTATTTT	CASSPVELAGGPDTDTQYF
TRBV9	TRBJ2-5	once	15	NA	TGTGCCAGCAGCGTAGAGGACGAGTGGGGGGAGACCCAGTACTTC	CASSVEDEWGETQYF
TRBV6-6	TRBJ1-1	NA	13	NA	TGTGCCAGCAGTTACTGGGGGATCCCTGAAGCTTTCTTT	CASSYWGIPEAFF
TRBV14	TRBJ2-1	NA	16	TRBD1	TGTGCCAGCAGCCGGGACAGGGTATTCACCTACAATGAGCAGTTCTTC	CASSRDRVFTYNEQFF
TRBV9	TRBJ2-7	NA	15	TRBD2	TGTGCCAGCAGCGTAGATATTAGCGGGTCCTACGAGCAGTACTTC	CASSVDISGSYEQYF
TRBV11-3	TRBJ1-1	few	15	NA	TGTGCCAGCAGCTTAGATCGAGGACAGTGGGCTGAAGCTTTCTTT	CASSLDRGQWAEAFF
TRBV19	TRBJ2-2	NA	13	NA	TGTGCCAGTAGTAGAGATTCCACCGGGGAGCTGTTTTTT	CASSRDSTGELFF
TRBV5-1	TRBJ1-1	NA	11	NA	TGCGCCAGCAGCGATTATACTGAAGCTTTCTTT	CASSDYTEAFF
TRBV5-1	TRBJ2-2	few	14	TRBD2	TGCGCCAGCAGGGGCAGGGAGGGCACCGGGGAGCTGTTTTTT	CASRGREGTGELFF
TRBV29-1	TRBJ1-1	once	15	NA	TGCAGCGTCCCCGCATACCAAATTTTGAACACTGAAGCTTTCTTT	CSVPAYQILNTEAFF
TRBV2	TRBJ1-4	NA	11	NA	TGTGCCAGCAGGGTAGGGGAAAAACTGTTTTTT	CASRVGEKLFF
TRBV7-2	TRBJ2-7	NA	15	TRBD1	TGTGCCAGCAGCTTCCGTGGGACAGGGGATGGCGAGCAGTACTTC	CASSFRGTGDGEQYF
TRBV15	TRBJ2-5	NA	16	TRBD2	TGTGCCACCAGCAGAGGGGGCGGGGGTAACCAAGAGACCCAGTACTTC	CATSRGGGGNQETQYF
TRBV5-1	TRBJ1-4	NA	15	TRBD1	TGCGCCAGCAGCCCCGGGACAGCACTTAATGAAAAACTGTTTTTT	CASSPGTALNEKLFF
TRBV4-3	TRBJ2-7	NA	15	NA	TGCGCCAGCAGCCAAGAAACAGGAGGCCCCTACGAGCAGTACTTC	CASSQETGGPYEQYF
TRBV4-2	TRBJ2-5	few	16	TRBD2	TGTGCCAGCAGCCAAACGGGAGGGGGGCAACAAGAGACCCAGTACTTC	CASSQTGGGQQETQYF
TRBV7-2	TRBJ2-1	NA	19	TRBD2	TGTGCCAGCAGCACTGGACTAGCGGGGGGCGCTGGGTCCTACAATGAGCAGTTCTTC	CASSTGLAGGAGSYNEQFF
TRBV11-3	TRBJ2-7	NA	16	NA	TGTGCCAGCACCAATGGACACAGGCAAGCCCGGAGAGAGCAGTACTTC	CASTNGHRQARREQYF